This TCR beta chain was identified during a study of chemoradiotherapy in HPV16-positive cancers. Study-level information: A couple of HPV16-positive patients' cells yielded candidate HPV-specific clones and common motifs.

Study-level points and caveats: Candidate HPV-specific clones and E7-related TCR motifs grew in tumor during treatment. The functional HPV-specific definition rests on just a couple of HPV16-positive patients.

On this clone: The target antigen is unknown.

Samples were taken several times over chemoradiotherapy. V shed 3 bases, J shed 2 bases, and the junction held 2 bases outside the gene matches. Germline loops: CDR1 SGHAT, CDR2 FQDESV (reference sequence). CDR3 size: 14 residues. TCRdb's table, derived via immunoSEQ multiplex PCR, lists solely in-frame clones and lacks some. This table has 4,000 to 5,000 clones, around 79% appearing once. The clonotype originates from a human donor with HPV-associated anogenital cancer. This specimen consisted of tumor tissue, obtained from a patient who underwent chemoradiotherapy. The V gene is TRBV11-1, the J gene TRBJ2-5; TRBD2 matches at 8 bases. CDR3 in amino acids: CASSFRGGQETQYF. The CDR3, as DNA: TGTGCCAGCAGCTTTCGGGGGGGTCAAGAGACCCAGTACTTC.